Listed here is a single T cell receptor (beta chain). Its cognate antigen is unknown. The donors gave bone marrow, and they were healthy. The PCR contained 60 Vbeta and 13 Jbeta primers. TCRdb keeps only in-frame clones here, not all; method: immunoSEQ multiplex PCR. Its table records 100,000 to 150,000 clones. This sample stems from a study of cytomegalovirus exposure and HLA in healthy donors. Study results and limitations: Productive rates of about 90% or about 30% were seen for most TCR beta V segments in an earlier analysis. Sequencing had likely introduced a cluster of highly shared sequence variants as an artifact. A classifier reportedly called cytomegalovirus status with high sensitivity and specificity.

V shed 5 bases, J shed 1 base, and the junction held 2 bases outside the gene matches. Germline V gene sequence: CDR1 SEHNR, CDR2 FQNEAQ (reference sequence). The CDR3 is made up of 14 amino acids. The sample consisted of PBMCs. The V and J genes are TRBV7-9 and TRBJ1-1, with TRBD1 identical over 9 bases. This TCR was sampled from a man aged 25 to 40 in good health and CMV-seronegative. CDR3 nucleotides: TGTGCCAGCAGCGCGGGACAGGGGAACACTGAAGCTTTCTTT. The encoded protein is CASSAGQGNTEAFF.